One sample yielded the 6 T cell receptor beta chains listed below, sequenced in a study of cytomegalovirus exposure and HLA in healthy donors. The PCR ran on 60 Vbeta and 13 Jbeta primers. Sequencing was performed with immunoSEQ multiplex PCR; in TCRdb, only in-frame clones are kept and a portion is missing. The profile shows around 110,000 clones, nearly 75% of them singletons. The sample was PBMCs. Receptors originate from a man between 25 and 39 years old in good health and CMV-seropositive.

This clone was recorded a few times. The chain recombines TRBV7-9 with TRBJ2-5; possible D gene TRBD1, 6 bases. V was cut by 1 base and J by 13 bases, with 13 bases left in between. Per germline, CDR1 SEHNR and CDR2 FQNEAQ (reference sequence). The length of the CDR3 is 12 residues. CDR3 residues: CASSLEVGQRYF. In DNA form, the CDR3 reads TGTGCCAGCAGCTTAGAGGTGGGACAACGGTACTTC. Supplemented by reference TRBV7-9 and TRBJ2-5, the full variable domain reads DTGVSQNPRHKITKRGQNVTFRCDPISEHNRLYWYRQTLGQGPEFLTYFQNEAQLEKSRLLSDRFSAERPKGSFSTLEIQRTEQGDSAMYLCASSLEVGQRYFGPGTRLLVL.

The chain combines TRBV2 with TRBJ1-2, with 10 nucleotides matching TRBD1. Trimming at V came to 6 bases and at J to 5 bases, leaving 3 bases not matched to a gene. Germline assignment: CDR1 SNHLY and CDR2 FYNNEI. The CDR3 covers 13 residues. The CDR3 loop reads CASRDRGPYGYTF. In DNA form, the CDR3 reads TGTGCCAGCAGAGACAGGGGGCCGTATGGCTACACCTTC. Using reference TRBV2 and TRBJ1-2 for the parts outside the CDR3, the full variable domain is EPEVTQTPSHQVTQMGQEVILRCVPISNHLYFYWYRQILGQKVEFLVSFYNNEISEKSEIFDDQFSVERPDGSNFTLKIRSTKLEDSAMYFCASRDRGPYGYTFGSGTRLTVV.

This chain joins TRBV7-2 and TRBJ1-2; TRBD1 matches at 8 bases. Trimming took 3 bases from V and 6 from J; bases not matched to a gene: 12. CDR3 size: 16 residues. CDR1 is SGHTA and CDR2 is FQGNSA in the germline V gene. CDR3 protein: CASSLPTGAQLNGYTF. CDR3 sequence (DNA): TGTGCCAGCAGCTTGCCGACAGGGGCCCAGTTAAATGGCTACACCTTC.

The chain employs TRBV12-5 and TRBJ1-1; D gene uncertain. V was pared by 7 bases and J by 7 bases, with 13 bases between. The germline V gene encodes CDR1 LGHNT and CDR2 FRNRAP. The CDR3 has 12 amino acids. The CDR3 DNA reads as TGTGCTAGTGCCTCCTGGTCGAGTGAAGCTTTCTTT. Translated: CASASWSSEAFF. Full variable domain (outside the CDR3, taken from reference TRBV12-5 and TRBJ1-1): DARVTQTPRHKVTEMGQEVTMRCQPILGHNTVFWYRQTMMQGLELLAYFRNRAPLDDSGMPKDRFSAEMPDATLATLKIQPSEPRDSAVYFCASASWSSEAFFGQGTRLTVV.

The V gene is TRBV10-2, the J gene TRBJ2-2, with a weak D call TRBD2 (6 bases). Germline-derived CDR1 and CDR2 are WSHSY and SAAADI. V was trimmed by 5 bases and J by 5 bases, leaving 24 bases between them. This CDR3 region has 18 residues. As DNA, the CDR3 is TGCGCCAGCAGTAAATCGTTCGATCGGCGGGGAAGGACCGGGGAGCTGTTTTTT. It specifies CASSKSFDRRGRTGELFF.

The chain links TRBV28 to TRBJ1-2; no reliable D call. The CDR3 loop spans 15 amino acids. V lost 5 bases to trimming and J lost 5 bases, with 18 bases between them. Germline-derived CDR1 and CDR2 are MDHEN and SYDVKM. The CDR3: CASSPPGGPQYGYTF. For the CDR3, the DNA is TGTGCCAGCAGTCCACCGGGCGGGCCCCAATATGGCTACACCTTC.